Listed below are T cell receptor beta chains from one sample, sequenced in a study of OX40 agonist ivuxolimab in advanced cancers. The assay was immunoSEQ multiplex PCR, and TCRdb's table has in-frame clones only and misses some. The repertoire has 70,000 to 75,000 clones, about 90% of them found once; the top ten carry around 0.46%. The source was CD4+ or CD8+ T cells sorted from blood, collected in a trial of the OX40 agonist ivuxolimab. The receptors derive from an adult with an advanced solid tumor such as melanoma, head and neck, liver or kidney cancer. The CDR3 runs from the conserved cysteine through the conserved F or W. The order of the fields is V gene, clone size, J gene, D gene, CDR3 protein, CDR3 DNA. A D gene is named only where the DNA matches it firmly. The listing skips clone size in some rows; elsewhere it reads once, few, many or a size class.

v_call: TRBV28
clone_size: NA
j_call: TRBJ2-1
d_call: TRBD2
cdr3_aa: CASWPWTSGRNEQFF
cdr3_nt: TGTGCCAGCTGGCCTTGGACTAGCGGGAGAAATGAGCAGTTCTTC

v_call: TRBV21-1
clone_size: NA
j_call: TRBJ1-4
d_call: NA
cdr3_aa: CASSKAQGGEEKLFF
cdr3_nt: TGTGCCAGCAGCAAAGCGCAGGGAGGCGAAGAAAAACTGTTTTTT

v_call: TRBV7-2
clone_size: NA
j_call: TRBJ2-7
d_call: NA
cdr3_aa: CASSSNRVEQYF
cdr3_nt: TGTGCCAGCAGCTCAAACAGGGTCGAGCAGTACTTC

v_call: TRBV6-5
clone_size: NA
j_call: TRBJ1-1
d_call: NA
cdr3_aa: CASSPLTGRNTEAFF
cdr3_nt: TGTGCCAGCAGTCCATTAACGGGGCGGAACACTGAAGCTTTCTTT

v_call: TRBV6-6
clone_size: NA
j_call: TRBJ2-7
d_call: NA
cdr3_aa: CASTPEGATYEQYF
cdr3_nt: TGTGCCAGCACGCCGGAGGGGGCGACCTACGAGCAGTACTTC

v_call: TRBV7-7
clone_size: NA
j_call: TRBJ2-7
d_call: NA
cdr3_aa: CASSLGATYEQYF
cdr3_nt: TGTGCCAGCAGCTTGGGGGCCACCTACGAGCAGTACTTC

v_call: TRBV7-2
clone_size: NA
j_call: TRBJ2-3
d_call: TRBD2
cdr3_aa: CASSHRLAGGGDTQYF
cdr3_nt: TGTGCCAGCAGCCATAGACTAGCGGGAGGGGGAGATACGCAGTATTTT

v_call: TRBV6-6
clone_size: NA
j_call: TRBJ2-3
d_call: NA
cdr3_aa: CAANGQSTDTQYF
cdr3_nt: TGTGCCGCCAATGGACAGAGCACAGATACGCAGTATTTT

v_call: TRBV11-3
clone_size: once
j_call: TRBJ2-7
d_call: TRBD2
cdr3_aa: CASSSGLAGARGEQYF
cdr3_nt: TGTGCCAGCAGCTCGGGACTAGCGGGAGCACGGGGGGAGCAGTACTTC

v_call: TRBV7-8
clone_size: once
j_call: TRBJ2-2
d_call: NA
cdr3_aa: CASSLSVTGELFF
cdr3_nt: TGTGCCAGCAGCTTGTCAGTGACCGGGGAGCTGTTTTTT

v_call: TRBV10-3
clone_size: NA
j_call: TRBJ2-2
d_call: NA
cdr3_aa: CAISDQQDRRELFF
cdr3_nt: TGTGCCATCAGTGACCAACAGGATCGGAGGGAGCTGTTTTTT

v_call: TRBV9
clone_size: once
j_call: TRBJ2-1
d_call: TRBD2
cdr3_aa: CASSGSRDTGLAGVPSYNEQFF
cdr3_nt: TGTGCCAGCAGCGGATCCCGGGACACCGGACTAGCGGGGGTTCCCTCCTACAATGAGCAGTTCTTC

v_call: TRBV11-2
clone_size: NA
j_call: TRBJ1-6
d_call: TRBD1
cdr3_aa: CASSLGTANSPLHF
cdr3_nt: TGTGCCAGCAGCCTCGGGACAGCTAATTCACCCCTCCACTTT

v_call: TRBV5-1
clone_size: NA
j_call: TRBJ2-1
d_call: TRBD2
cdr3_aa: CASSLGGSNEQFF
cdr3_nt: TGCGCCAGCAGCTTGGGCGGGAGCAATGAGCAGTTCTTC

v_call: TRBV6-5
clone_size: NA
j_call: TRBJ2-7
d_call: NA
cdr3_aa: CASSYGRDTYEQYF
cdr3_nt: TGTGCCAGCAGTTACGGGCGGGACACATACGAGCAGTACTTC

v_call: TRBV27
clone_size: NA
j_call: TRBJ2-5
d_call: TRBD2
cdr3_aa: CASSLGLAGTETQYF
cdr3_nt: TGTGCCAGCAGTTTAGGACTAGCGGGAACAGAGACCCAGTACTTC

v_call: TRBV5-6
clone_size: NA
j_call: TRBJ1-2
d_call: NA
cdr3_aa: CASSLVGNWADGYTF
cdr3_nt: TGTGCCAGCAGCTTGGTTGGGAACTGGGCCGATGGCTACACCTTC

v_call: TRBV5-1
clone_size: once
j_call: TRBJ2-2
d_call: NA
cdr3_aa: CASSIRGFGTGELFF
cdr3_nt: TGCGCCAGCAGCATTCGGGGATTTGGCACCGGGGAGCTGTTTTTT

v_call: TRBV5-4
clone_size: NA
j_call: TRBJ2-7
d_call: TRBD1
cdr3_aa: CASSSWTGGTYEQYF
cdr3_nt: TGTGCCAGCAGCTCATGGACAGGGGGCACCTACGAGCAGTACTTC

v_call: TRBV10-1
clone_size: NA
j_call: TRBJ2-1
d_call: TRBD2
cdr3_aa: CASSGTSGPTLSYNEQFF
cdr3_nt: TGCGCCAGCAGCGGGACTAGCGGACCTACTTTATCCTACAATGAGCAGTTCTTC

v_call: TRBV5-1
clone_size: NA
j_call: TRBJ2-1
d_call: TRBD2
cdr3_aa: CASSFREVKNEQFF
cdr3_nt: TGCGCCAGCAGCTTTCGGGAGGTTAAAAATGAGCAGTTCTTC

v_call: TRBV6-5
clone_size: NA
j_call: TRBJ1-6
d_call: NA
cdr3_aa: CASSYVQGGSNSPLHF
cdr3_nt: TGTGCCAGCAGTTACGTCCAGGGAGGGAGTAATTCACCCCTCCACTTT

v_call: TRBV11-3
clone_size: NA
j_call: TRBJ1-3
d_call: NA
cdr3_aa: CASAKSSGNTIYF
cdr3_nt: TGTGCCAGCGCGAAGAGCTCTGGAAACACCATATATTTT

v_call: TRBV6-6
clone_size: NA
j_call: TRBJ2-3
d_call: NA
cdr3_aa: CASSYVGSSTDTQYF
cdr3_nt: TGTGCCAGCAGTTACGTCGGGAGTAGCACAGATACGCAGTATTTT

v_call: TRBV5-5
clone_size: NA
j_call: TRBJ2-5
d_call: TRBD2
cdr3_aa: CASSLNLAGGEETQYF
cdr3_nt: TGTGCCAGCAGCTTGAATCTAGCGGGAGGGGAAGAGACCCAGTACTTC

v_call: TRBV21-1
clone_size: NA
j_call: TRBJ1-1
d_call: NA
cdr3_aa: CASSKNCDMGHTEAFF
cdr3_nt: TGTGCCAGCAGCAAAAATTGTGACATGGGCCACACTGAAGCTTTCTTT

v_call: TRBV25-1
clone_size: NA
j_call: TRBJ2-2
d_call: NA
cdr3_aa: CASSKQGGGVNTGELFF
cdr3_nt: TGTGCCAGCAGTAAACAGGGTGGAGGGGTGAACACCGGGGAGCTGTTTTTT

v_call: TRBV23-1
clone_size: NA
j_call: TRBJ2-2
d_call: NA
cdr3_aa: CASSQPLDPEGTGELFF
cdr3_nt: TGCGCCAGCAGTCAACCCCTTGACCCAGAAGGCACCGGGGAGCTGTTTTTT

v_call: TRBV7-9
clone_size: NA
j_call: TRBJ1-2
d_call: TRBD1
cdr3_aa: CASSKSGTGTGGYTF
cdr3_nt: TGTGCCAGCAGCAAATCCGGGACAGGCACCGGTGGCTACACCTTC

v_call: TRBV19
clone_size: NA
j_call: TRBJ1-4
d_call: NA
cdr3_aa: CASSIGGAQEKLFF
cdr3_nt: TGTGCCAGTAGTATTGGGGGCGCGCAAGAAAAACTGTTTTTT

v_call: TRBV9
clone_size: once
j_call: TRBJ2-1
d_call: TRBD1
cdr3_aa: CASTSGGQEYNEQFF
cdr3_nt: TGTGCCAGCACCAGTGGGGGACAGGAATACAATGAGCAGTTCTTC

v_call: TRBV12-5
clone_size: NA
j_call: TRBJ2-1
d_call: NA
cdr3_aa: CASGFRGLGTYNEQFF
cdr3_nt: TGTGCTAGTGGTTTTAGGGGTCTTGGGACCTACAATGAGCAGTTCTTC

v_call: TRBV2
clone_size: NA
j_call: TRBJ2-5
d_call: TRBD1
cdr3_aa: CASSPDRGGQETQYF
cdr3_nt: TGTGCCAGCAGTCCGGACAGGGGAGGACAAGAGACCCAGTACTTC

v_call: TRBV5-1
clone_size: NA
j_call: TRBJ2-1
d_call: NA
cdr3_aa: CASSLSGTLNEQFF
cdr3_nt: TGCGCCAGCAGCCTATCCGGGACACTCAATGAGCAGTTCTTC

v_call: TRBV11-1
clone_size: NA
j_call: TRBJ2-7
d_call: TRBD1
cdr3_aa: CASSWGQGAEEQYF
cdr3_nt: TGTGCCAGCAGCTGGGGACAGGGGGCTGAAGAGCAGTACTTC

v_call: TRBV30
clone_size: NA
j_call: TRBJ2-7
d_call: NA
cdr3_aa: CAWSVSLMLEQYF
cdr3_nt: TGTGCCTGGAGTGTATCTCTGATGCTCGAGCAGTACTTC

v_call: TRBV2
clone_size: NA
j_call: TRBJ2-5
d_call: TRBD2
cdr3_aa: CASSATSHPTQYF
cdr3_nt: TGTGCCAGCAGCGCGACTAGCCATCCGACCCAGTACTTC

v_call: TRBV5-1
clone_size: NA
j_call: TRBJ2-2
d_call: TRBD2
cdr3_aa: CASSLAAGVNTGELFF
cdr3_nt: TGCGCCAGCAGCTTGGCCGCGGGAGTCAACACCGGGGAGCTGTTTTTT

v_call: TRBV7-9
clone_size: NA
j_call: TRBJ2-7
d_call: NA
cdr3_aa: CASSSQGNYEQYF
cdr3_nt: TGTGCCAGCAGCTCCCAGGGGAATTACGAGCAGTACTTC

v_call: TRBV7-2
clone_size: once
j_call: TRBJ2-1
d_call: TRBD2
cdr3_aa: CASSSPLAGGLYGEQFF
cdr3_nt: TGTGCCAGCAGCTCGCCATTAGCGGGAGGGCTGTACGGTGAGCAGTTCTTC

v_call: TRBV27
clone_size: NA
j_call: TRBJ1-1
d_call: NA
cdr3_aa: CASSLSRGAGTEAFF
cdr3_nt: TGTGCCAGCAGTTTATCTAGGGGAGCCGGCACTGAAGCTTTCTTT

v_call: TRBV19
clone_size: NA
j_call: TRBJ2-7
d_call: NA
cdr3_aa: CASSIASEWGNEQYF
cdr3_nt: TGTGCCAGTAGTATAGCTTCGGAGTGGGGAAACGAGCAGTACTTC

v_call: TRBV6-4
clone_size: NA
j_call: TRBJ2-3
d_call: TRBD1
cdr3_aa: CASSPGQGKDTQYF
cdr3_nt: TGTGCCAGCAGCCCCGGACAGGGTAAAGATACGCAGTATTTT

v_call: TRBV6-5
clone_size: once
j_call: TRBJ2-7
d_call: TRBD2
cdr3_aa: CASSRTSGSPEQYF
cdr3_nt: TGTGCCAGCAGTCGGACTAGCGGGAGTCCCGAGCAGTACTTC

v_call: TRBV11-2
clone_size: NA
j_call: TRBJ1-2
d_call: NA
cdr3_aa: CASSLGQVYTF
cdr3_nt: TGTGCCAGCAGCTTAGGCCAAGTCTACACCTTC

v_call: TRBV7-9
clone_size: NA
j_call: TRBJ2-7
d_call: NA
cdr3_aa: CASSFGGPSSYEQYF
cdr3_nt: TGTGCCAGCAGCTTTGGGGGACCGAGCTCCTACGAGCAGTACTTC

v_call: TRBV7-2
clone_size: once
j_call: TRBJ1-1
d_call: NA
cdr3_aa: CASSTSMNTEAFF
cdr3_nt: TGTGCCAGCAGCACTTCCATGAACACTGAAGCTTTCTTT

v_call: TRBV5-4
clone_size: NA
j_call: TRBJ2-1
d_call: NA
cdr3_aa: CASSLAETISNEQFF
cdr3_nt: TGTGCCAGCAGCTTAGCCGAGACTATCAGCAATGAGCAGTTCTTC

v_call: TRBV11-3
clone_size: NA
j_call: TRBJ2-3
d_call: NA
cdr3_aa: CASSLYPADTQYF
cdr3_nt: TGTGCCAGCAGCTTATACCCGGCAGATACGCAGTATTTT

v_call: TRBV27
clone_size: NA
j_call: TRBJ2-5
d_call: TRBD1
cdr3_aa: CASRRQGQETQYF
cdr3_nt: TGTGCCAGCAGAAGACAGGGACAAGAGACCCAGTACTTC

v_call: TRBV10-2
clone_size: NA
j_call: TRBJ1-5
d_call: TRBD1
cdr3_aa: CASSLGQGSNQPQHF
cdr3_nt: TGCGCCAGCAGCCTCGGACAGGGAAGCAATCAGCCCCAGCATTTT

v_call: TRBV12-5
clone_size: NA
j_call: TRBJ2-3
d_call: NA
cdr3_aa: CASAEVADTQYF
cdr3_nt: TGTGCTAGTGCTGAGGTGGCAGATACGCAGTATTTT

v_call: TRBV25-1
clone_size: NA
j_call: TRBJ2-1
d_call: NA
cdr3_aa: CASSEWTSSYNEQFF
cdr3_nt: TGTGCCAGCAGTGAGTGGACGAGCTCCTACAATGAGCAGTTCTTC

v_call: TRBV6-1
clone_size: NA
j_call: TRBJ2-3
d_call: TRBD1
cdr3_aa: CASSPGTGVDTQYF
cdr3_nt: TGTGCCAGCAGCCCCGGGACAGGAGTTGATACGCAGTATTTT

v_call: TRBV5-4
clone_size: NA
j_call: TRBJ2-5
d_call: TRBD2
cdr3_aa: CASSLVGGGPGETQYF
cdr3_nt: TGTGCCAGCAGCTTGGTCGGGGGAGGGCCGGGGGAGACCCAGTACTTC